Listed below are T cell receptor beta chains from one sample, sequenced in a study of somatic mutations in cytotoxic T cells in rheumatoid arthritis. Sequencing was performed with immunoSEQ multiplex PCR; in TCRdb, only in-frame clones are kept and a portion is missing. This table holds 25,000 to 35,000 clones, more than 75% found once. Sequencing was performed on CD8+ T cells sorted from blood. The receptors derive from an adult with rheumatoid arthritis. CDR3s include the opening cysteine and the closing phenylalanine or tryptophan. Each record gives: J gene, V gene, CDR3 length, clone size, D gene, CDR3 DNA, CDR3 protein. The D gene is left open where the match is weak. Clone sizes are given selectively: once, few, many, or a class where the clone is expanded.

>TRBJ2-7|TRBV19|13|.|.
TGTGCCAGTAGTATTTCCGGGTCCTACGAGCAGTACTTC
CASSISGSYEQYF
>TRBJ1-1|TRBV12-5|13|few|.
TGTGCTAGTGGTTGGACAGTGAACACTGAAGCTTTCTTT
CASGWTVNTEAFF
>TRBJ1-1|TRBV28|14|.|.
TGTGCCAGCAGTACTCCGGTCTGGAACACTGAAGCTTTCTTT
CASSTPVWNTEAFF
>TRBJ2-1|TRBV11-2|12|.|.
TGTGCCAGCAGCCTCCGGGGAGGTGAGCAGTTCTTC
CASSLRGGEQFF
>TRBJ2-3|TRBV4-2|10|.|.
TGTGCCAGCAGCCAAGATCGGGTGTATTTT
CASSQDRVYF
>TRBJ2-3|TRBV6-5|16|.|.
TGTGCCAGCAGTTCCCGTTTAGGCGGGGCCACAGATACGCAGTATTTT
CASSSRLGGATDTQYF
>TRBJ1-1|TRBV28|15|.|.
TGTGCCAGCAGCAATAACCAGTATGTCTGGGCTGAAGCTTTCTTT
CASSNNQYVWAEAFF
>TRBJ1-5|TRBV21-1|16|.|.
TGTGCCAGCAGCAAAGATACAGGGGGCACCAATCAGCCCCAGCATTTT
CASSKDTGGTNQPQHF
>TRBJ1-4|TRBV29-1|14|.|TRBD1
TGCAGCGCAGAGTCGGGACAGGGGGGTGAAAAACTGTTTTTT
CSAESGQGGEKLFF
>TRBJ1-4|TRBV28|16|.|TRBD1
TGTGCCAGCAGGTCCTGGAGGGGGCGTCTGAATGAAAAACTGTTTTTT
CASRSWRGRLNEKLFF
>TRBJ2-7|TRBV7-9|15|.|.
TGTGCCAGCAGCCATTGGGGGCAGAATAGCTACGAGCAGTACTTC
CASSHWGQNSYEQYF
>TRBJ2-7|TRBV4-2|13|once|.
TGTGCCAGCAGCCAACAGGGCGCCTACGAGCAGTACTTC
CASSQQGAYEQYF
>TRBJ1-2|TRBV6-1|15|.|.
TGTGCCAGCAGTTTTCCCCCGGGGTTAAGCTATGGCTACACCTTC
CASSFPPGLSYGYTF
>TRBJ2-5|TRBV4-1|14|.|.
TGCGCCAGCAGCCGCCCGGGACCGTTAGAGACCCAGTACTTC
CASSRPGPLETQYF
>TRBJ1-1|TRBV19|14|few|.
TGTGCCAGTAGTATGGGAGGGGGAGGCACTGAAGCTTTCTTT
CASSMGGGGTEAFF
>TRBJ1-2|TRBV5-1|12|.|.
TGCGCCAGCAGCTTTAATAACTATGGCTACACCTTC
CASSFNNYGYTF
>TRBJ2-3|TRBV7-9|17|.|TRBD1
TGTGCCAGCAGCTTAAGTACAGGGGGATTTCTCACAGATACGCAGTATTTT
CASSLSTGGFLTDTQYF
>TRBJ2-7|TRBV6-1|13|.|.
TGTGCCAGCAGTAGACGGACAGTCCACGAGCAGTACTTC
CASSRRTVHEQYF
>TRBJ2-1|TRBV10-3|13|.|TRBD2
TGTGCCATCAGGGCGGGGGGCCCGAATGAGCAGTTCTTC
CAIRAGGPNEQFF
>TRBJ1-3|TRBV21-1|17|.|.
TGTGCCAGCAGCAAAGCGGGCCGACAGAAGACTGGGGACGTTAAACATTTT
CASSKAGRQKTGDVKHF
>TRBJ1-2|TRBV9|13|.|TRBD1
TGTGCCAGCAGCGTAGGAGGGGGCGATGGCTACACCTTC
CASSVGGGDGYTF
>TRBJ1-1|TRBV6-1|13|.|.
TGTGCCAGCAGTTGGGCAGGAGATTATGAAGCTTTCTTT
CASSWAGDYEAFF
>TRBJ2-1|TRBV6-5|16|few|.
TGTGCCAGCAGTTACGTAACCCCGCCGGGCTACAATGAGCAGTTCTTC
CASSYVTPPGYNEQFF
>TRBJ2-5|TRBV27|13|.|.
TGTGCCAGCAGGAGACCATTCCAAGAGACCCAGTACTTC
CASRRPFQETQYF
>TRBJ2-3|TRBV7-3|16|.|.
TGTGCCAGCAGCTTGGGACACCGGGGGCCGAGAGATACGCAGTATTTT
CASSLGHRGPRDTQYF
>TRBJ2-4|TRBV7-9|17|.|.
TGTGCCAGCAGCTTACCAGGACACGACCGGGGCAAAAACATTCAGTACTTC
CASSLPGHDRGKNIQYF
>TRBJ2-5|TRBV10-1|14|.|.
TGCGCCAGCAGTATGACACGGGGGCGAGAGACCCAGTACTTC
CASSMTRGRETQYF
>TRBJ2-5|TRBV5-6|16|.|.
TGTGCCAGCAGCTTGGCTCGGGGGCAGGGCCAAGAGACCCAGTACTTC
CASSLARGQGQETQYF
>TRBJ2-1|TRBV6-6|12|medium-sized|.
TGTGCCAGCAGTTCGCCCTACAATGAGCAGTTCTTC
CASSSPYNEQFF
>TRBJ2-1|TRBV6-5|15|.|TRBD1
TGTGCCAGCAGTTACACCCGACAGGGTTCGGATGAGCAGTTCTTC
CASSYTRQGSDEQFF
>TRBJ2-3|TRBV29-1|16|.|TRBD2
TGCAGCGTTACGGGTCGGACTAGCGGGAGTGCAGATACGCAGTATTTT
CSVTGRTSGSADTQYF
>TRBJ1-2|TRBV5-1|15|.|.
TGCGCCAGCAGCTTCAGCGCCGGGGCGGACTATGGCTACACCTTC
CASSFSAGADYGYTF
>TRBJ2-1|TRBV7-9|14|.|.
TGTGCCAGCAGCGCCTCGGGCAGACTGGGTGAGCAGTTCTTC
CASSASGRLGEQFF
>TRBJ2-7|TRBV11-1|14|.|.
TGTGCCAGCAGCTTAGGATCCAGGGACTACGAGCAGTACTTC
CASSLGSRDYEQYF
>TRBJ1-5|TRBV7-2|15|.|.
TGTGCCAGCAGCTTAAGTCCACGGAACAATCAGCCCCAGCATTTT
CASSLSPRNNQPQHF
>TRBJ1-1|TRBV11-3|13|.|.
TGTGCCTCCAAGGCCCGGGGGGCCTCTGAAGCTTTCTTT
CASKARGASEAFF
>TRBJ1-6|TRBV6-5|14|.|TRBD1
TGTGCCAGCACCACGACGACAGGGTATTCACCCCTCCACTTT
CASTTTTGYSPLHF